This record looks at one T cell receptor (beta chain) sequence and its context. TCRdb processed the 5' RACE reads anew with MiXCR; each CDR3 protein has one entry. The data hold about 470,000 distinct CDR3 sequences, with 20% to 25% observed a single time. These data come from a study of identical twins. Germline values: CDR1 MNHEY, CDR2 SVGEGT. V lost 8 bases, J lost 1 base, and 18 bases stayed unmatched. The CDR3 loop spans 20 amino acids. This sample also belongs to another study, concerning T cells expressing NK-cell markers.

The source is a woman aged 18-29 years in good health. The sequenced material came from CD4+ T cells sorted from blood. V usage is TRBV6-2 or TRBV6-3 and J usage is TRBJ2-3, with 13 bases fitting TRBD2. The CDR3 sequence is CASGSPITSGRAGGTDTQYF. In DNA form, the CDR3 reads TGTGCCAGCGGATCCCCCATAACTAGCGGGAGGGCCGGGGGCACAGATACGCAGTATTTT.